Presented here are 24 T cell receptor beta chains from one specimen sequenced in a study of CD8+ T cells in alopecia areata. Peripheral blood and lesional scalp punch biopsies were taken from alopecia areata patients. Extracted RNA was reverse transcribed into cDNA, the sequencing template. Repertoires were generated with immunoSEQ multiplex PCR, while TCRdb's copy carries only in-frame clones and drops some. The table includes some 13,000 clones, about three fifths detected once. Sequencing was carried out using skin. Receptors originate from a human donor with alopecia areata.

This clone was seen a handful of times. This chain links TRBV18 with TRBJ1-1; 8 bases are shared with TRBD1. V was clipped by 8 bases and J by 3 bases; unmatched bases: 8. CDR3 size: 14 residues. The germline V gene has CDR1 KGHSH and CDR2 LQKENI. The CDR3 protein is CASAQGARDTEAFF. The CDR3 nucleotides read TGTGCCAGCGCGCAGGGGGCTCGGGACACTGAAGCTTTCTTT.

The chain employs TRBV10-1 and TRBJ2-3, with 12 bases that match TRBD2. The CDR3 has 17 amino acids. Germline assignment: CDR1 WNHNN and CDR2 SYGVQD (reference sequence). Trimming took 1 base from V and 7 from J; bases not matched to a gene: 9. This chain's CDR3 is CASSEYLAGGPSNTQYF. In nucleotides, the CDR3 is TGCGCCAGCAGTGAGTACCTAGCGGGAGGGCCGTCAAATACGCAGTATTTT.

Worth noting for this clone: Other DNA sequences in the same sample also yield this CDR3. The chain links TRBV29-1 to TRBJ2-2; D is possibly TRBD2 (7 bases). This CDR3 region has 14 residues. From germline, CDR1 is SQVTM and CDR2 ANQGSEA. The V and J ends lost 0 bases and 7 bases respectively, with 12 bases between them. The CDR3 here is CSVEEGRGGGELFF. CDR3 DNA sequence: TGCAGCGTTGAAGAGGGGAGGGGGGGCGGGGAGCTGTTTTTT.

The V call is TRBV5-6, the J call TRBJ2-2; D might be TRBD2 (5 bases). Between the trimmed V and J ends, which lost 1 base and 3 bases, there was a span of 16 bases. CDR3 length: 17 residues. The germline V gene has CDR1 SGHDT and CDR2 YYEEEE. CDR3 bases: TGTGCCAGCAGCTTGTCGTCGGCCGGGAAAGACACCGGGGAGCTGTTTTTT. Its protein product is CASSLSSAGKDTGELFF. Combining the CDR3 with reference TRBV5-6 and TRBJ2-2 gives the whole variable domain DAGVTQSPTHLIKTRGQQVTLRCSPKSGHDTVSWYQQALGQGPQFIFQYYEEEERQRGNFPDRFSGHQFPNYSSELNVNALLLGDSALYLCASSLSSAGKDTGELFFGEGSRLTVL.

The CDR3 region is CASSFPDHPRDREFYNEQFF. For the CDR3, the DNA is TGTGCCAGCAGTTTCCCCGACCATCCCCGGGACCGAGAGTTTTACAATGAGCAGTTCTTC. V is TRBV28 and J is TRBJ2-1; tentatively, D is TRBD1 or TRBD2 (5 bases each). Germline V CDR1 and CDR2: MDHEN, SYDVKM. This CDR3 region has 20 residues. The V end lost 3 bases, the J end lost 4 bases, and 28 bases lay between the germline ends. Supplemented by reference TRBV28 and TRBJ2-1, the full variable domain reads DVKVTQSSRYLVKRTGEKVFLECVQDMDHENMFWYRQDPGLGLRLIYFSYDVKMKEKGDIPEGYSVSREKKERFSLILESASTNQTSMYLCASSFPDHPRDREFYNEQFFGPGTRLTVL.

The chain has TRBV29-1 and TRBJ2-5; D gene unclear. The germline V and J ends were trimmed by 2 bases and 5 bases, with 9 bases remaining between them. The CDR3 loop spans 12 amino acids. The germline V gene encodes CDR1 SQVTM and CDR2 ANQGSEA. The CDR3 DNA is TGCAGCGTTGAATCGGACGCGGAGACCCAGTACTTC. Translated: CSVESDAETQYF. Variable domain in full (rest from reference TRBV29-1 and TRBJ2-5): SAVISQKPSRDICQRGTSLTIQCQVDSQVTMMFWYRQQPGQSLTLIATANQGSEATYESGFVIDKFPISRPNLTFSTLTVSNMSPEDSSIYLCSVESDAETQYFGPGTRLLVL.

The chain combines TRBV11-3 with TRBJ2-1; TRBD2 agrees at 9 bases. Trimming removed 1 base from V and 8 bases from J; junction bases left unmatched: 6. This CDR3 has 15 residues. CDR1 SGHNT and CDR2 YENEEA come from the germline V gene. For the CDR3, the DNA is TGTGCCAGCAGCTTAGTGCGGGAGGGTATCTATGAGCAGTTCTTC. Translated, it gives CASSLVREGIYEQFF.

The chain couples TRBV6-5 to TRBJ2-7, with D uncertain. This CDR3 comprises 14 residues. Germline CDR1 reads MNHEY; CDR2 reads SVGAGI. V lost 8 bases and J 2 bases, leaving 16 bases between the germline ends. The CDR3 DNA is TGTGCCAGCTTGACTCCGGAAATTACCTACGAGCAGTACTTC. Encoded protein: CASLTPEITYEQYF.

The chain uses TRBV7-2 and TRBJ2-7, with 7 bases fitting TRBD2. The CDR3 contains 15 residues. Germline CDR1 SGHTA, CDR2 FQGNSA. Trimming took 2 bases from V and 0 from J; bases not matched to a gene: 4. The CDR3 sequence is CASSLRASGSYEQYF. The CDR3 DNA is TGTGCCAGCAGCTTACGGGCTAGCGGCTCCTACGAGCAGTACTTC.

The rearrangement uses TRBV4-1 and TRBJ2-2; 9 positions agree with TRBD2. The CDR3 is 19 residues long. V shed 1 base, J shed 7 bases, and the junction held 16 bases outside the gene matches. Germline V gives CDR1 MGHRA, CDR2 YSYEKL. The CDR3 DNA is TGCGCCAGCAGCCAAGTTTCTCTTGCCGTTAGCGGGAGATTCGGGGAGCTGTTTTTT. Its protein product is CASSQVSLAVSGRFGELFF.

This clone was counted between two and nine times. The rearrangement uses TRBV27 and TRBJ2-7, with a tentative D call TRBD2 (5 bases). Trimming removed 10 bases from V and 2 bases from J, with 18 bases in between. The CDR3 extends over 14 amino acids. From germline, CDR1 is MNHEY and CDR2 SMNVEV (reference sequence). Here the CDR3 DNA reads TGTGCCACGACTACCTGGACCAAAGCCTACGAGCAGTACTTC. Translating gives CATTTWTKAYEQYF.

The gene calls are TRBV6-1 and TRBJ1-4; tentative D call: TRBD1 (6 bases). Germline CDR1 MNHNS, CDR2 SASEGT. Trimming took off 6 bases at V and 5 bases at J, with 19 bases between the two ends. This CDR3 spans 16 amino acids. CDR3: CASSEWTVYENEKLFF. The DNA for the CDR3 is TGTGCCAGCAGCGAATGGACAGTCTACGAGAATGAAAAACTGTTTTTT.

In this sample, this clone turned up a few times. V usage is TRBV7-2 and J usage is TRBJ2-2, with D uncertain. This CDR3 has 13 amino acids. The ends were cut back, 4 bases at V and 1 base at J, with 4 bases in the middle. The germline V gene encodes CDR1 SGHTA and CDR2 FQGNSA. The CDR3 sequence: CASSSWNTGELFF. DNA for the CDR3: TGTGCCAGCAGCTCCTGGAACACCGGGGAGCTGTTTTTT.

Worth noting for this clone: Germline and junction disagree at one end, which may indicate a read error. The J gene is TRBJ2-1, the V gene TRBV7-3; TRBD2 agrees at 8 bases. Germline CDR1 reads SGHTA; CDR2 reads FQGTGA. The length of the CDR3 is 15 residues. CDR3 DNA: TGCGCCAGCAGCCAAGGTGGCGGGAGGTCTAATGAGCAGTTCTTC. This codes for CASSQGGGRSNEQFF.

This chain connects TRBV29-1 to TRBJ2-7; the D gene is possibly TRBD2 (6 bases). The CDR3 is 14 residues long. V was pared by 3 bases and J by 0 bases, with 12 bases between. The germline gives CDR1 SQVTM, CDR2 ANQGSEA. The chain's CDR3 is CSVEAEGGSYEQYF. CDR3 in DNA: TGCAGCGTTGAGGCCGAGGGAGGCTCCTACGAGCAGTACTTC.

The gene calls are TRBV6-1 and TRBJ2-5; 10 nucleotides align to TRBD2. The CDR3 spans 18 residues. V lost 1 base to trimming and J lost 5 bases; unmatched junction nucleotides: 13. The V gene's germline CDR1 is MNHNS and CDR2 SASEGT. The CDR3 loop is CASSEGVSSGSVHETQYF. In nucleotides, the CDR3 is TGTGCCAGCAGTGAAGGTGTGTCTAGCGGGAGTGTACACGAGACCCAGTACTTC.

In its sample, this clone was seen a few times. The gene calls are TRBV10-2 and TRBJ2-1, with TRBD1 matching over 9 bases. The CDR3 contains 15 residues. CDR1 and CDR2 from the germline V gene are WSHSY and SAAADI. With V trimmed by 10 bases and J by 6 bases, 13 bases remained unmatched. Here the CDR3 reads CATGTRDREGNEQFF. Here the CDR3 DNA reads TGCGCCACCGGGACCCGGGACAGGGAAGGCAATGAGCAGTTCTTC.

V is TRBV9 and J is TRBJ2-3; D remains unclear. The germline V gene encodes CDR1 SGDLS and CDR2 YYNGEE. This CDR3 spans 13 amino acids. V gave up 1 base and J gave up 5 bases, with 8 bases separating them. DNA of the CDR3: TGTGCCAGCAGCGTATATGAGCTAGATACGCAGTATTTT. Translating gives CASSVYELDTQYF.

The V call is TRBV10-3, the J call TRBJ1-1, with TRBD1 identical over 9 bases. Germline V lookup: CDR1 ENHRY, CDR2 SYGVKD. The CDR3 runs 18 residues. J lost 6 bases, V lost 10 bases, and 24 bases had no gene match. The CDR3, as DNA: TGTGCCACCGCAAAATTTACCGGGACAGGGAGGGGTATCCCTGAAGCTTTCTTT. Protein product: CATAKFTGTGRGIPEAFF.

This clone was counted between two and nine times. The chain recombines TRBV30 with TRBJ2-7; D not certain. Germline-derived CDR1 and CDR2 are GTSNPN and SVGIG (reference sequence). V shed 0 bases and J shed 12 bases, with 12 bases lying between them. This CDR3 contains 11 residues. In DNA, the CDR3 is TGTGCCTGGAGTGTAGGATTGGATCCGTACTTC. Its protein is CAWSVGLDPYF. Drawing the rest from reference TRBV30 and TRBJ2-7, the complete variable domain is SQTIHQWPATLVQPVGSPLSLECTVEGTSNPNLYWYRQAAGRGLQLLFYSVGIGQISSEVPQNLSASRPQDRQFILSSKKLLLSDSGFYLCAWSVGLDPYFGPGTRLTVT.

This clone was found a few times. Other DNA sequences within the sample encode an identical CDR3. The gene calls are TRBV13 and TRBJ2-7, with D hard to call. Between the trimmed V and J ends, which lost 0 bases and 0 bases, there was a span of 6 bases. There are 14 residues in the CDR3. CDR1 is PRHDT, CDR2 FYEKMQ, per germline (reference sequence). The CDR3 bases are TGTGCCAGCAGCTTAGGGGGCGACTCCTACGAGCAGTACTTC. It is translated as CASSLGGDSYEQYF. The full variable domain, its missing parts supplied by reference TRBV13 and TRBJ2-7, is AAGVIQSPRHLIKEKRETATLKCYPIPRHDTVYWYQQGPGQDPQFLISFYEKMQSDKGSIPDRFSAQQFSDYHSELNMSSLELGDSALYFCASSLGGDSYEQYFGPGTRLTVT.

The sample holds a few counts of this clone. The chain is built from TRBV19 and TRBJ1-4, with 8 bases aligning to TRBD1. CDR1 LNHDA and CDR2 SQIVND come from the germline V gene (reference sequence). Unmatched junction bases numbered 4, after V lost 9 bases and J lost 7 bases. The CDR3 is 12 amino acids. CDR3 in amino acids: CASCTGGEKLFF. The CDR3 region has the DNA TGTGCCAGCTGCACAGGGGGTGAAAAACTGTTTTTT.

About this clone itself: An end of the junction does not agree with germline; a read error may underlie this. The V call is TRBV27, the J call TRBJ2-5; D may be TRBD2 (5 bases). CDR3 size: 15 residues. Germline loops: CDR1 MNHEY, CDR2 SMNVEV (reference sequence). CDR3: CAGSVAFSFQETQYF. CDR3 in DNA: TGTGCCGGCAGTGTAGCGTTTTCTTTCCAAGAGACCCAGTACTTC.

The V gene is TRBV5-5, the J gene TRBJ1-4; 7 bases match TRBD1. V was pared by 4 bases and J by 12 bases, with 9 bases of the junction left unmatched. This CDR3 region has 13 residues. The germline V gene has CDR1 SGHKS and CDR2 YYEKEE (reference sequence). The CDR3: CASSGTYRGELFF. Here the CDR3 DNA reads TGTGCCAGCAGCGGAACTTACAGGGGAGAACTGTTTTTT.